The 9 T cell receptor beta chains presented below share a single source sample, sequenced in a study of identical twins (dated by TCRdb to 2015 to 2016). Library prep was done by 5' RACE. The listed sequencing device is Illumina HiSeq 2000. The public reads were quality trimmed at Q25 with fastp and then assembled into clones with MiXCR by TCRdb, keeping productive beta chains. One record per CDR3 amino acid sequence lists the most common genes and DNA. This sample gives nearly 650,000 distinct CDR3 sequences in total; less than 9% of them show up just once. The top ten clones comprise 1.5% to 2% of the sample. These data were also reused for a study on yellow fever vaccine responses in identical twins.

Sequencing was performed on PBMCs. The origin of the receptors is a woman aged 18-30 years in good health.

This clonotype showed up just a few times. The chain links TRBV18 to TRBJ2-1; the match to TRBD1 covers 10 bases. Unmatched junction bases numbered 12, after V lost 2 bases and J lost 8 bases. CDR1 is KGHSH, CDR2 LQKENI, per germline. The length of the CDR3 is 17 residues. DNA of the CDR3: TGTGCCAGCTCACCAACGGAGAGCGGGGACAGGGGCTATGAGCAGTTCTTC. Translation gives CASSPTESGDRGYEQFF.

This clonotype has at least ten counts. The chain uses TRBV20-1 and TRBJ2-3; D is possibly TRBD2 (5 bases). The germline V gene has CDR1 DFQATT and CDR2 SNEGSKA (reference sequence). This CDR3 has 15 amino acids. V was shortened by 0 bases and J by 4 bases, with 14 bases between the two germline ends. CDR3 coding DNA: TGCAGTGCTAGAGATGGCCTAGCCGAAGCAGATACGCAGTATTTT. Translating it yields CSARDGLAEADTQYF.

CDR3 sequence (DNA): TGTGCCAGCAGGCAGACAGGGATCAGTCAGCCCCAGCATTTT. This encodes CASRQTGISQPQHF. This chain uses TRBV12-3 or TRBV12-4 with TRBJ1-5, with 7 bases identical to TRBD1. This CDR3 spans 14 amino acids. V gave up 6 bases and J gave up 6 bases; unmatched junction bases: 8.

This clonotype came up a few times. The rearrangement links TRBV5-8 to TRBJ1-4, with 8 nucleotides matching TRBD1. This CDR3 has 15 residues. V dropped 4 bases and J dropped 7; count of bases not matched to a gene: 9. Per the germline V gene, CDR1 is SGHTS and CDR2 is YDEGEE. CDR3 DNA: TGTGCCAGCAGCCAGGCCGGGACAGGCGGTGAAAAACTGTTTTTT. Protein sequence: CASSQAGTGGEKLFF.

This clonotype appeared a few times. V usage is TRBV29-1 and J usage is TRBJ1-1; D is perhaps TRBD1 (5 bases). V shed 1 base and J shed 4 bases, with 10 bases lying between them. CDR1 SQVTM and CDR2 ANQGSEA come from the germline V gene. The length of the CDR3 is 13 residues. The CDR3 DNA reads TGCAGCGTTGAAGTGGGGACCTTCACTGAAGCTTTCTTT. It is translated as CSVEVGTFTEAFF.

The chain recombines TRBV12-2 with TRBJ2-1; the table gives TRBD2 as D, unverified against the DNA. TRBV12-2 represents a pseudogene. This CDR3 has 16 residues. The CDR3 loop reads CASRPPSGYSYNEQFF. The CDR3 DNA is TGTGCAAGTCGCCCCCCTAGCGGGTATTCCTACAATGAGCAGTTCTTC.

The chain carries TRBV28 and TRBJ2-2; 7 nucleotides agree with TRBD2. V gave up 11 bases and J gave up 4 bases; unmatched junction bases: 10. The CDR3 length is 14 residues. Germline CDR1 and CDR2: MDHEN and SYDVKM. The CDR3 nucleotides are TGTGCCCCCCCGGCGGGAGAAGGCACCGGGGAGCTGTTTTTT. Its translation is CAPPAGEGTGELFF.

This clonotype was counted only a few times. This rearrangement joins TRBV5-1 to TRBJ2-5; unclear D gene. This CDR3 has 13 amino acids. The germline V and J ends were trimmed by 0 bases and 5 bases, with 8 bases remaining between them. CDR1 and CDR2 from the germline V gene are SGHRS and YFSETQ. CDR3 nucleotide sequence: TGCGCCAGCAGCTTGGACAGCTTCGAGACCCAGTACTTC. Translating gives CASSLDSFETQYF.

The table lists this clonotype with a few counts. J is TRBJ2-5 and V is TRBV7-9, with a weak D call TRBD1 (5 bases). The germline gives CDR1 SEHNR, CDR2 FQNEAQ (reference sequence). V lost 1 base and J lost 5, with 14 bases in between. This CDR3 comprises 15 residues. The chain's CDR3 is CASSLVAGARETQYF. The CDR3 region has the DNA TGTGCCAGCAGCTTAGTAGCTGGGGCGCGGGAGACCCAGTACTTC.